This T cell receptor beta chain was obtained from a study of OX40 agonist ivuxolimab in advanced cancers. Study-level results: It was also the case that some nonresponders had low normalized T-cell clonal expansion.

With respect to this clone: Its antigen is still unknown.

Libraries were prepared by immunoSEQ multiplex PCR; TCRdb keeps only in-frame clonotypes and omits some of them. The table shows about 78,000 clones, with about 84% occurring only once. This CDR3 is built from 13 residues. V shed 3 bases and J shed 6 bases, with 8 bases lying between them. Germline CDR1 is KGHSH and CDR2 is LQKENI. The chain employs TRBV18 and TRBJ2-2, with D perhaps TRBD2 (5 bases). The TCR comes from an adult with an advanced solid tumor such as melanoma, head and neck, liver or kidney cancer. Sequenced here: CD4+ or CD8+ T cells sorted from blood, sampled in a trial of the OX40 agonist ivuxolimab. The CDR3: CASSPWGAGELFF. The CDR3 DNA reads as TGTGCCAGCTCACCTTGGGGAGCCGGGGAGCTGTTTTTT. Full variable domain (outside the CDR3, taken from reference TRBV18 and TRBJ2-2): NAGVMQNPRHLVRRRGQEARLRCSPMKGHSHVYWYRQLPEEGLKFMVYLQKENIIDESGMPKERFSAEFPKEGPSILRIQQVVRGDSAAYFCASSPWGAGELFFGEGSRLTVL.